Shown below are 17 T cell receptor beta chains from a single sample sequenced in a study of tumor and adjacent non-tumor tissue in lung cancer. No cell sorting was done before RNA was extracted from the tissue. The library came from three nested PCR rounds adapted from ARM-PCR protocols. TCRdb itself ran the multiplex PCR reads through MiXCR, one entry per CDR3 protein. The table records more than 75,000 distinct CDR3 sequences, approximately 68% of them present only once. What was sequenced was lung tumor tissue. These TCRs come from a woman aged 70 to 79 with non-small cell lung cancer.

V and J are TRBV20-1 and TRBJ2-1; 7 nucleotides align to TRBD2. CDR3 length: 12 residues. The germline gives CDR1 DFQATT, CDR2 SNEGSKA (reference sequence). The junction had 7 bases not matched to a gene; V was cut back by 6 bases and J by 8 bases. The CDR3 sequence: CSAPASGYEQFF. DNA of the CDR3: TGCAGTGCGCCGGCTAGCGGATATGAGCAGTTCTTC.

In regard to this clonotype: In this CDR3 the conserved last residue, phenylalanine or tryptophan, is missing, so a read error is likely. DNA of the CDR3: TGCAGCGTTGAAGAGACCGGGAATGAGCAGTTCCTC. It translates to CSVEETGNEQFL. The genes are TRBV29-1 and TRBJ2-1; D gene uncertain. Looked up from germline, CDR1 is SQVTM and CDR2 is ANQGSEA. Trimming shortened V by 0 bases and J by 7 bases, and 7 bases separated the two germline ends. The CDR3 consists of 12 residues.

Details on this clonotype: This may arise from a read error, as a much more abundant clone is one base away. Here the CDR3 omits its conserved ending phenylalanine or tryptophan, so a read error is the likely source. The chain carries TRBV20-1 and TRBJ2-3, with TRBD2 matching over 13 bases. This CDR3 comprises 15 residues. Germline loops: CDR1 DFQATT, CDR2 SNEGSKA (reference sequence). J gave up 6 bases and V 5 bases, and 8 bases lay outside the gene matches. In nucleotides, the CDR3 is TGCAGTGCTGATTCGGGACTAGCGGGGAGGGATACGCAGTATTAT. Encoded protein: CSADSGLAGRDTQYY.

As regards this clonotype: This CDR3 fails to terminate in the conserved phenylalanine or tryptophan, so it likely reflects a read error. The genes are TRBV7-9 and TRBJ1-1; no reliable D call. Trimming stripped 1 base from V and 0 bases from J, with 12 bases between. The CDR3 spans 16 residues. Germline-derived CDR1 and CDR2 are SEHNR and FQNEAQ (reference sequence). The CDR3 protein is CASSLDGGLLNTEAFS. The CDR3, as DNA: TGTGCCAGCAGCTTAGATGGCGGGCTTTTGAACACTGAAGCTTTCTCT.

Worth noting for this clonotype: This may be a read error: a much more frequent sequence differs by one nucleotide. This rearrangement joins TRBV7-9 to TRBJ2-1; 10 positions agree with TRBD2. The V gene end was trimmed by 1 base and the J gene end by 3 bases; junction bases not matched to a gene: 3. This CDR3 spans 16 amino acids. The germline V gene encodes CDR1 SEHNR and CDR2 FQNEAQ (reference sequence). This CDR3 reads CASSLGTSGHYNEQFF. CDR3 DNA sequence: TGTGCCAGCAGCTTAGGGACTAGCGGCCACTACAATGAGCAGTTCTTC. The entire variable domain, with the rest obtained from reference TRBV7-9 and TRBJ2-1, is as follows: DTGVSQNPRHKITKRGQNVTFRCDPISEHNRLYWYRQTLGQGPEFLTYFQNEAQLEKSRLLSDRFSAERPKGSFSTLEIQRTEQGDSAMYLCASSLGTSGHYNEQFFGPGTRLTVL.

Of note for this clonotype: Given the absence of the conserved phenylalanine or tryptophan at the CDR3 end, a read error is likely. The V call is TRBV12-3 or TRBV12-4, the J call TRBJ2-7, with no clear D. The CDR3 sequence is 13 residues long. CDR3 DNA sequence: TGTGTCAGCAGCGTCAGTCCCTCCTACGAGCAGTACATC. Translating gives CVSSVSPSYEQYI.

This clonotype was seen a few times. The V call is TRBV19, the J call TRBJ2-4; no clear D gene. V was trimmed by 11 bases and J by 10 bases, leaving 6 bases between them. The CDR3 length is 8 residues. Germline loops: CDR1 LNHDA, CDR2 SQIVND (reference sequence). The CDR3 loop reads CAGFIQYF. CDR3 coding DNA: TGTGCCGGGTTTATTCAGTACTTC.

The genes are TRBV12-3 or TRBV12-4 and TRBJ2-1; 7 bases fit TRBD2. V was clipped by 4 bases and J by 6 bases; unmatched bases: 12. CDR3 length: 16 amino acids. The chain's CDR3 is CASSSTSWTSGNEQFF. In DNA form, the CDR3 reads TGTGCCAGCAGTTCGACTTCCTGGACTAGTGGCAATGAGCAGTTCTTC.

Turning to this clonotype: The junction differs from germline at one of its ends, possibly a read error. V and J are TRBV7-2 and TRBJ2-1; 9 positions match TRBD2. Germline lookup yields CDR1 SGHTA and CDR2 FQGNSA. This CDR3 spans 19 amino acids. The CDR3 coding sequence is TGTGCCAGCAGCCGTAGACTGGCGGGAGGGCTAAGCTCCTACAATGAGCAGTTCTTT. The encoded protein is CASSRRLAGGLSSYNEQFF.

This clonotype was observed a single time. Given a much more abundant clone one base away, this may be a read error. The chain recombines TRBV7-2 with TRBJ1-2; D gene uncertain. Germline V lookup: CDR1 SGHTA, CDR2 FQGNSA. The V gene lost 3 bases and the J gene lost 4 bases, with 9 bases spanning the gap. CDR3 length equals 13 residues. The CDR3 loop is CASSLYGIYGYTF. The CDR3 DNA sequence: TGTGCCAGCAGCTTGTATGGGATCTATGGCTACACCTTC.

This rearrangement joins TRBV4-2 to TRBJ2-1; D not resolved. CDR3 length equals 18 residues. V lost 0 bases and J lost 13, with 28 bases in between. From germline, CDR1 is LGHNA and CDR2 YNFKEQ. The CDR3 reads CASSQDIGGATSYIDQFF. As DNA, the CDR3 is TGTGCCAGCAGCCAAGATATCGGCGGAGCTACATCCTACATTGATCAGTTCTTC.

A note on this clonotype: The CDR3 end shows no conserved phenylalanine or tryptophan, and so a read error is likely. CDR3 protein: CSMATGSSYEQYL. The CDR3 DNA sequence: TGCAGTATGGCGACAGGGTCCTCCTACGAGCAGTACTTA. This chain connects TRBV29-1 to TRBJ2-7; 7 bases line up with TRBD1. Germline V lookup: CDR1 SQVTM, CDR2 ANQGSEA. This CDR3 is built from 13 residues.

In the case of this clonotype: The germline gene is not matched at one end of the junction; a read error may be the cause. The genes are TRBV6-2 or TRBV6-3 and TRBJ2-7, with D possibly matching TRBD1 (6 bases). The CDR3 loop spans 16 amino acids. Germline CDR1 reads MNHEY; CDR2 reads SVGEGT. The CDR3 nucleotides are TGTGCCAGCAGTCACCTACAGGGTACACCAACCTACGAGCAATACTTC. Protein: CASSHLQGTPTYEQYF.

This clonotype was recorded at least ten times. The chain links TRBV5-4 to TRBJ2-5; either TRBD1 or TRBD2 may supply D (5 bases each). The V gene's germline CDR1 is SGHNT and CDR2 YYREEE (reference sequence). Trimming took off 4 bases at V and 4 bases at J, with 17 bases between the two ends. CDR3 length: 15 residues. The DNA for the CDR3 is TGTGCCAGCAGCCCGGCCGGGACCTTCTTAGAGACCCAGTACTTC. Amino acid sequence: CASSPAGTFLETQYF. The full variable domain, rest sourced from reference TRBV5-4 and TRBJ2-5, is ETGVTQSPTHLIKTRGQQVTLRCSSQSGHNTVSWYQQALGQGPQFIFQYYREEENGRGNFPPRFSGLQFPNYSSELNVNALELDDSALYLCASSPAGTFLETQYFGPGTRLLVL.

The chain is built from TRBV4-2 and TRBJ1-4, with a possible D match to TRBD1 (5 bases). The CDR3 is 13 residues long. Trimming stripped 0 bases from V and 10 bases from J, with 9 bases between. Germline V gene lookup returns CDR1 LGHNA and CDR2 YNFKEQ. The CDR3 DNA reads TGTGCCAGCAGCCAAGAGAGGGGAGGAAAACTGTTTTTT. Its translation: CASSQERGGKLFF.

This clonotype was seen a single time. Sequence at one end of the junction differs from germline and may be a read error. The chain uses TRBV4-1 and TRBJ2-5; TRBD2 aligns across 16 bases. CDR3 length: 19 amino acids. Germline V gene sequence: CDR1 MGHRA, CDR2 YSYEKL. CDR3 sequence (DNA): TGCGCCAGCAGCCATCCGGGACTAGCGGGAGGGCCGAGGCAAGAGACACAGTACTTC. Translating gives CASSHPGLAGGPRQETQYF.

Details on this clonotype: This CDR3 fails to terminate in the conserved phenylalanine or tryptophan, so it likely reflects a read error. This chain uses TRBV6-5 with TRBJ1-2; tentative D call: TRBD1 (6 bases). Germline values: CDR1 MNHEY, CDR2 SVGAGI. CDR3 length: 13 residues. This chain's CDR3 is CGSRGGGADGYTL. The CDR3, as DNA: TGTGGCAGCAGAGGGGGGGGGGCAGATGGCTACACCTTA.